The 10 T cell receptor beta chains reported below all come from one sample, sequenced in a study of spatial heterogeneity in lung cancer. Time point described: blood at routine non-recurrence follow-up after resection. TCRdb fed the 5' RACE reads into MiXCR, producing one record per CDR3 protein. The top ten clones hold roughly a quarter of a sample with under 35,000 distinct CDR3 sequences, approximately 5.9% of them seen once. The input for sequencing was PBMCs, taken at follow-up. These receptors originate from a female donor with early-stage non-small cell lung cancer.

This clonotype has more than one count but fewer than ten. The chain links TRBV21-1 to TRBJ2-7; the DNA was not used to check the table's D call, TRBD2. TRBV21-1 is noted as a pseudogene. This CDR3 comprises 13 residues. CDR3 sequence (DNA): TGTGCCAGCAGCCAACTCCCTACCTACGAGCAGTACTTC. Translated: CASSQLPTYEQYF.

The sample holds many counts of this clonotype. The chain is built from TRBV4-3 and TRBJ2-2, with D uncertain. The V and J ends lost 1 base and 6 bases respectively, with 12 bases between them. Looked up from germline, CDR1 is LGHNA and CDR2 is YSLEER. This CDR3 has 15 residues. Written as DNA, the CDR3 is TGCGCCAGCAGCCAAGGGCTAGGGTTAGCCGGGGAGCTGTTTTTT. Protein sequence: CASSQGLGLAGELFF.

This clonotype was observed a few times. The rearrangement links TRBV20-1 to TRBJ2-3; 10 bases align to TRBD2. The CDR3 consists of 15 residues. The V segment lost 6 bases and the J segment 3 bases; nucleotides outside the gene matches: 9. The V gene's germline CDR1 is DFQATT and CDR2 SNEGSKA (reference sequence). CDR3 region: CSANLAGAGTDTQYF. CDR3 in DNA: TGCAGTGCAAACCTAGCGGGAGCGGGGACAGATACGCAGTATTTT.

This clonotype was observed many times. V is TRBV10-3 and J is TRBJ2-7; D is uncertain. Trimming pared 0 bases from V and 4 bases from J, leaving 4 bases between. CDR3 length: 12 residues. CDR1 ENHRY and CDR2 SYGVKD come from the germline V gene. CDR3 DNA sequence: TGTGCCATCAGTGAGTCGAATTACGAGCAGTACTTC. This encodes CAISESNYEQYF.

This clonotype came up many times. This sequence joins TRBV6-5 and TRBJ2-3; D not resolved. Germline CDR1 and CDR2: MNHEY and SVGAGI. V dropped 6 bases and J dropped 1 base, with 8 bases sitting between them. The CDR3 contains 13 residues. This CDR3 is CASRSPRTDTQYF. The CDR3 DNA follows: TGTGCCAGCAGATCTCCTCGCACAGATACGCAGTATTTT.

This clonotype was observed at least ten times. This rearrangement joins TRBV3-1 to TRBJ2-7; TRBD2 matches 15 bases. V dropped 4 bases and J dropped 4; count of bases not matched to a gene: 5. The length of the CDR3 is 16 residues. Germline CDR1 and CDR2: LGHDT and YNNKEL (reference sequence). In DNA, the CDR3 is TGTGCCAGCAGCCCTTTTGGGACTAGCGGGAGGTACGAGCAGTACTTC. This gives the protein CASSPFGTSGRYEQYF.

This clonotype was detected ten times or more. The CDR3 nucleotides read TGTGCCAGCAGTGCTACGAACACCGGGGAGCTGTTTTTT. Residues: CASSATNTGELFF. J is TRBJ2-2 and V is TRBV6-4; D is unresolved. The CDR3 consists of 13 residues. Germline assignment: CDR1 MRHNA and CDR2 SNTAGT. V was pared by 4 bases and J by 0 bases, with 3 bases between.

In this sample, this clonotype turned up many times. V is TRBV28 and J is TRBJ2-5, with 10 bases fitting TRBD2. CDR1 is MDHEN and CDR2 is SYDVKM in the germline V gene. With V trimmed by 7 bases and J by 2 bases, 7 bases remained unmatched. The length of the CDR3 is 15 residues. CDR3 in DNA: TGTGCCAGCACCATGACTAGCGGGCCTCAAGAGACCCAGTACTTC. Translated: CASTMTSGPQETQYF.

This clonotype has a count of ten or more. The gene calls are TRBV12-5 and TRBJ1-6, with TRBD1 identical over 8 bases. CDR1 LGHNT and CDR2 FRNRAP come from the germline V gene. V was pared by 10 bases and J by 5 bases, with 4 bases of the junction left unmatched. The length of the CDR3 is 13 residues. In DNA form, the CDR3 reads TGTGCTAAACCGGGACAGGATAATTCACCCCTCCACTTT. This translates into CAKPGQDNSPLHF.

This clonotype was recorded many times. V gene TRBV3-1 combines with J gene TRBJ1-1; TRBD1 might be the D (6 bases). CDR3 size: 19 residues. Germline V gives CDR1 LGHDT, CDR2 YNNKEL (reference sequence). Trimming took 0 bases from V and 5 from J, leaving 25 bases between them. CDR3 sequence reads: CASSQDDFTRPGVDTEAFF. The CDR3 DNA reads TGTGCCAGCAGCCAAGATGACTTCACTCGGCCAGGGGTAGATACTGAAGCTTTCTTT.